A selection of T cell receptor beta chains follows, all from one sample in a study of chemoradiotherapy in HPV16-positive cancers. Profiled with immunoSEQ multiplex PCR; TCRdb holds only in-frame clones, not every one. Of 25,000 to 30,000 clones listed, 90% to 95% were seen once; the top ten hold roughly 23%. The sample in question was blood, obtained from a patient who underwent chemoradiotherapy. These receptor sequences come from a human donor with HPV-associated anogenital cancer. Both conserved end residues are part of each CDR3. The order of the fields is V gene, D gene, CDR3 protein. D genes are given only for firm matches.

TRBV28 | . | CASNDQNRLAEQYF
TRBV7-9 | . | CASSGGMGTDTQYF
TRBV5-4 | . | CASGIAGKYDYEQYF
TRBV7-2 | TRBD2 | CASSSGGSNTGELFF
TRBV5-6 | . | CASSLAVINEQFF
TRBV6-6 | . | CASSLGAQETQYF
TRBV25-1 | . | CASTGPSYNEQFF
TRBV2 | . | CASSGTGSYNEQFF
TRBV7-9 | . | CASSSTDSSNTEAFF
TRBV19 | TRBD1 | CASSKRGAGQGRYSNQPQHF
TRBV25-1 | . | CASSHPNYGYTF
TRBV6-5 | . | CASSYSAGNNQPQHF
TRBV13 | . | CASSPRGRVYNEQFF
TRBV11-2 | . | CASSSRTLEGSEKLFF
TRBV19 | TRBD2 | CASMRPSGSTEQFF
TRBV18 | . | CASSPGAAYEQYF
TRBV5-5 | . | CASSLAGQPSYEQYF
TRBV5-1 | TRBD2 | CASSLASGNSYNEQFF
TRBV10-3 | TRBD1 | CAIRDRGPYEQYF
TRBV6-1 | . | CASSLYNEQFF
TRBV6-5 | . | CASRKEYEQYF
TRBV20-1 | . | CSASTAYEQYF
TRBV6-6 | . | CASRNGLPYNEQFF
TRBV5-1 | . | CASSLYSSGNTIYF
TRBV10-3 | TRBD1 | CAIRGQTVNSPLHF
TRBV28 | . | CASSPPVRGGYNEQFF
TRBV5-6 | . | CASSLERVDEQFF
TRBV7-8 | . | CASSLEGAVNTGELFF
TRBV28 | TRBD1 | CASRQGDYEQYF
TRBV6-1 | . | CASTLANAYEQYF
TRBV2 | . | CASSGGSLIRGNTIYF
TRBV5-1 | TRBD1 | CASSEGQSSYNSPLHF
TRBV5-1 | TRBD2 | CASSGTSGGAVPGAYNEQFF
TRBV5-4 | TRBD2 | CASSFGLAGEGETQYF
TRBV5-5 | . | CASSSTIGTSSGNTIYF
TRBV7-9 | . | CASSLDSSGNTIYF
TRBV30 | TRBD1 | CAWTLDRGGGETQYF
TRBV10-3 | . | CASRQDSYEQYF
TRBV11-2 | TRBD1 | CASSLGGTGEETQYF
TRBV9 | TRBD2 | CASSIRDYPYNEQFF
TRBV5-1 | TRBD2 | CASRPRPGLAVINEQFF
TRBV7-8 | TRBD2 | CASSPSTSLYEQYF
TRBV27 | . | CASSLNTDTQYF
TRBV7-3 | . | CASSNGWYTDTQYF
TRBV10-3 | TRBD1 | CAISGQDSYEQYF
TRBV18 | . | CASSPPLWAREVAFF
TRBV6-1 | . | CASSEPTATLNYGYTF
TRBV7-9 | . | CASTGQTFQGTIYF
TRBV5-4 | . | CASSLELGRSFYGYTF
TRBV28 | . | CASRLGRGGYTF
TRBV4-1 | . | CASSQGSIYEQYF
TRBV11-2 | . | CASSLEEQYF